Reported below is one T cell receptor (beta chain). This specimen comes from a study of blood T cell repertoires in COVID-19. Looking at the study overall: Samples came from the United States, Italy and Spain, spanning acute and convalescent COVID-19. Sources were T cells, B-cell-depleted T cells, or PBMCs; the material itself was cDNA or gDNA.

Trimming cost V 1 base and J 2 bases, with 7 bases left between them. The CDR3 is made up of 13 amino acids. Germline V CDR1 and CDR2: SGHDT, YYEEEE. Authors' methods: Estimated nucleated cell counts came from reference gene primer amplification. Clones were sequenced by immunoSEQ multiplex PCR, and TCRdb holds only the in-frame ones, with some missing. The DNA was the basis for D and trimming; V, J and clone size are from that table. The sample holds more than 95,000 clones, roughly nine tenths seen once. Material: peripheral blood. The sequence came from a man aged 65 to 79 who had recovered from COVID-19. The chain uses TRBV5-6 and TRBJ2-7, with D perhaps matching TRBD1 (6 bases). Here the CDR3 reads CASSLNRAYEQYF. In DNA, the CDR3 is TGTGCCAGCAGCTTGAACAGGGCCTACGAGCAGTACTTC. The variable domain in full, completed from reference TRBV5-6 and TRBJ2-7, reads DAGVTQSPTHLIKTRGQQVTLRCSPKSGHDTVSWYQQALGQGPQFIFQYYEEEERQRGNFPDRFSGHQFPNYSSELNVNALLLGDSALYLCASSLNRAYEQYFGPGTRLTVT.